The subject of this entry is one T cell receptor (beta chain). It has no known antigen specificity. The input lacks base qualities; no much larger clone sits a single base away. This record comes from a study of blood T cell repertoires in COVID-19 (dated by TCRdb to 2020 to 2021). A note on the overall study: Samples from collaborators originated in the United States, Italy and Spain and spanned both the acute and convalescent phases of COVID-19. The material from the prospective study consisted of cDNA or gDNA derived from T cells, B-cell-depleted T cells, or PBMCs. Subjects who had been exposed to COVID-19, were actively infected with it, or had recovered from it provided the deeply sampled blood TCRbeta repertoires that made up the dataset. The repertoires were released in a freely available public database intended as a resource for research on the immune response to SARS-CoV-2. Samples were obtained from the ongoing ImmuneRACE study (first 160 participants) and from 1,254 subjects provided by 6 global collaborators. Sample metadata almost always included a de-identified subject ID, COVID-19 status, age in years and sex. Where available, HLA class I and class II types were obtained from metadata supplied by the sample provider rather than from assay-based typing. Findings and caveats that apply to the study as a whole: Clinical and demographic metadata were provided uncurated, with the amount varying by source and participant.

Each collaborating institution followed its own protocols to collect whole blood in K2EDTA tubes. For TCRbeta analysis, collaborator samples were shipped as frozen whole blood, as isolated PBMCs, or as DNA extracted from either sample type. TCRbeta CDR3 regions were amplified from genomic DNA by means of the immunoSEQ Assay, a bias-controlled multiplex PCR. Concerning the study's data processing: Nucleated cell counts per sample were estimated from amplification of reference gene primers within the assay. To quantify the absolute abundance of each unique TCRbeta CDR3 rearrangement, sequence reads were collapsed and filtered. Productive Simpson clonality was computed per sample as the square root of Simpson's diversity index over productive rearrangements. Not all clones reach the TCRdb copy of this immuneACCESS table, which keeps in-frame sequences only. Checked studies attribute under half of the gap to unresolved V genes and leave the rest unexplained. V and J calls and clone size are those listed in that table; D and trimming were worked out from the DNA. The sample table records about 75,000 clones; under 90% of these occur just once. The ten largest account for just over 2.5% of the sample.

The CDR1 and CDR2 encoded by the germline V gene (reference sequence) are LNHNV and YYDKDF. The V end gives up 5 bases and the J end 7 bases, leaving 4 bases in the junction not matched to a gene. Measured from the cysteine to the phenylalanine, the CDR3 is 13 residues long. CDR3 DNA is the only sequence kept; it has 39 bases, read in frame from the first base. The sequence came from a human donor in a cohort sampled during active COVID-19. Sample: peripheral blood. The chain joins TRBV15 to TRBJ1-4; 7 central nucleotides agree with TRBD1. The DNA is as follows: TGTGCCACCAGCCTCCGGACAGGTGAAAAACTGTTTTTT. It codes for CATSLRTGEKLFF.